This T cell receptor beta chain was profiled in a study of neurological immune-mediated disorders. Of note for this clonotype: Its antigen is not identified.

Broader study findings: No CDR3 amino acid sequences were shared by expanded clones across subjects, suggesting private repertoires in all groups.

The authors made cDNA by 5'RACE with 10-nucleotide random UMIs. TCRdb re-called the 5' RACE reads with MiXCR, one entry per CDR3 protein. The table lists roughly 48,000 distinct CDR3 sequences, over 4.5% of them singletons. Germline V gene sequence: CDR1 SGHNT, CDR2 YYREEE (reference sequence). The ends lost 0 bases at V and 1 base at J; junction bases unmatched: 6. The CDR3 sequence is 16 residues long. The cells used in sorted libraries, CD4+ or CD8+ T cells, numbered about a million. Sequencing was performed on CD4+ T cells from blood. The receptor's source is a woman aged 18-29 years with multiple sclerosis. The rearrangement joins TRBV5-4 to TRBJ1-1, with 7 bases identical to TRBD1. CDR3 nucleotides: TGTGCCAGCAGCTTGGGAGGGGGACAGAAGAACACTGAAGCTTTCTTT. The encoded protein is CASSLGGGQKNTEAFF.